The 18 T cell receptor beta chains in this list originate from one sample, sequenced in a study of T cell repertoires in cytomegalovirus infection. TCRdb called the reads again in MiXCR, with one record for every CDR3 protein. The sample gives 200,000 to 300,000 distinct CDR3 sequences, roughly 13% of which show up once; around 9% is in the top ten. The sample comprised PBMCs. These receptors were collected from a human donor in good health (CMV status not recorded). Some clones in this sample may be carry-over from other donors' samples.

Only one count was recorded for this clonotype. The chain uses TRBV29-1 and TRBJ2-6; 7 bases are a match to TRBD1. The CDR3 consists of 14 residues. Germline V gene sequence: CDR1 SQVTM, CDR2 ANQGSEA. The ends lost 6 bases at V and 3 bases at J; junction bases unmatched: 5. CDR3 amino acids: CSVRTGYGANVLTF. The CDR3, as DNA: TGCAGCGTCAGGACAGGATATGGGGCCAACGTCCTGACTTTC.

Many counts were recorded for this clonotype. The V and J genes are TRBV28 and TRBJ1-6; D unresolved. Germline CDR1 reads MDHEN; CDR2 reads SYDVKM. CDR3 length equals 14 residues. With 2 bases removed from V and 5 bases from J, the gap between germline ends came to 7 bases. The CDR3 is CASSLTDNNSPLHF. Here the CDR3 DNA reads TGTGCCAGCAGTTTAACAGACAATAATTCACCCCTCCACTTT.

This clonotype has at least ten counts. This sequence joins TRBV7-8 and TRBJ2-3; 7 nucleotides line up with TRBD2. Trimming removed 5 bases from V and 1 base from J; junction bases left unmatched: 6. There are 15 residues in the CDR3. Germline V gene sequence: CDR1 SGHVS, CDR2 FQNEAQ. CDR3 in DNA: TGTGCCAGCAGCGCCCACCTAGCGGGCACAGATACGCAGTATTTT. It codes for CASSAHLAGTDTQYF.

The CDR3 spells CATARDSGHNEQFF. As DNA, the CDR3 is TGTGCCACCGCCCGGGACAGTGGACACAATGAGCAGTTCTTC. This chain uses TRBV24-1 with TRBJ2-1, with 7 bases identical to TRBD1. There are 14 residues in the CDR3. V shed 9 bases and J 5 bases; nucleotides not matched to a gene: 9. Per germline, CDR1 KGHDR and CDR2 SFDVKD.

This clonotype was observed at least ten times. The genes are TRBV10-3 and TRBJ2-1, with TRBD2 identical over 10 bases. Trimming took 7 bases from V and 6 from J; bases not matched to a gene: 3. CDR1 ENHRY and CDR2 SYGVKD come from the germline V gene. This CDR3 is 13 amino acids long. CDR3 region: CAINKRGGNEQFF. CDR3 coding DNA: TGTGCCATCAATAAGCGGGGGGGCAATGAGCAGTTCTTC.

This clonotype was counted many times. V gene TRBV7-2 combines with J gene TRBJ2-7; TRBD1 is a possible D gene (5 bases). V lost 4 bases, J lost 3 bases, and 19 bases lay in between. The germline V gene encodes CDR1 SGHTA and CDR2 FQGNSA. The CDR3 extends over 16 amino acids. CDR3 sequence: CASSSGLGQAHYEQYF. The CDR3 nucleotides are TGTGCCAGCAGCTCTGGGTTGGGGCAGGCACACTACGAGCAGTACTTC.

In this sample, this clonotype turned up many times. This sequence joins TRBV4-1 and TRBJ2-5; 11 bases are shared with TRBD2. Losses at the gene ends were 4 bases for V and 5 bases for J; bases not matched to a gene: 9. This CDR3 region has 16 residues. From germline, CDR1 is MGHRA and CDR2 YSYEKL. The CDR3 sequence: CASSPGVAGGLETQYF. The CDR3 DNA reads TGCGCCAGCAGCCCCGGGGTAGCGGGGGGGCTGGAGACCCAGTACTTC.

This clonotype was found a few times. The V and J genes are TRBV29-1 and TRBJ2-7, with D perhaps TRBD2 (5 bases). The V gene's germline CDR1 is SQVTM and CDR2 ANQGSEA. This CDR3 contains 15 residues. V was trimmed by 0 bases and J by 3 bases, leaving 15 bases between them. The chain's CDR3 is CSVEDRAGLLYEQYF. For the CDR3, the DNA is TGCAGCGTTGAAGATCGGGCAGGACTCCTCTACGAGCAGTACTTC.

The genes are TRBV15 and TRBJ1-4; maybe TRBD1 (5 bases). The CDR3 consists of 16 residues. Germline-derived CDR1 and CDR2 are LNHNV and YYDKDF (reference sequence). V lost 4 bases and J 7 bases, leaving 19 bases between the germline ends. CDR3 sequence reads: CATSNPKHGAGEKLFF. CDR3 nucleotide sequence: TGTGCCACCAGCAACCCGAAGCATGGGGCGGGTGAAAAACTGTTTTTT.

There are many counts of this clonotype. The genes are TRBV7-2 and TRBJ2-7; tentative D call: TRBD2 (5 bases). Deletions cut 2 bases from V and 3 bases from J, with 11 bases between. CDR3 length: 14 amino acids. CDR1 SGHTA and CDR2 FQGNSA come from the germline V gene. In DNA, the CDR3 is TGTGCCAGCAGCTTAAGGACTGGAAACTACGAGCAGTACTTC. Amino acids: CASSLRTGNYEQYF.

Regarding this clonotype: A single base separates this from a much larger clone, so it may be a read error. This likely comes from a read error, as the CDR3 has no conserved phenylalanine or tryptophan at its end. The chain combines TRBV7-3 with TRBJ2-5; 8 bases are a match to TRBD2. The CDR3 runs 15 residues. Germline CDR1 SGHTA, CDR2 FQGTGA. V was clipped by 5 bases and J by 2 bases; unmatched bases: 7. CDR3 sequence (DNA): TGTGCCAGCAGCCCTACGCGCGGGGGGCAAGAGACCCAGTACCTC. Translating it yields CASSPTRGGQETQYL.

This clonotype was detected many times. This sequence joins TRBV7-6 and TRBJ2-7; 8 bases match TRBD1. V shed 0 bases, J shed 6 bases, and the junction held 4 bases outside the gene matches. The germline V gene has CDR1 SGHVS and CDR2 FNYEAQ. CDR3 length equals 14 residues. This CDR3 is CASSLAARGREQYF. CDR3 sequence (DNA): TGTGCCAGCAGCTTAGCGGCCAGGGGGCGCGAGCAGTACTTC. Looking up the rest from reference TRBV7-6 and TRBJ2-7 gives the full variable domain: GAGVSQSPRYKVTKRGQDVALRCDPISGHVSLYWYRQALGQGPEFLTYFNYEAQQDKSGLPNDRFSAERPEGSISTLTIQRTEQRDSAMYRCASSLAARGREQYFGPGTRLTVT.

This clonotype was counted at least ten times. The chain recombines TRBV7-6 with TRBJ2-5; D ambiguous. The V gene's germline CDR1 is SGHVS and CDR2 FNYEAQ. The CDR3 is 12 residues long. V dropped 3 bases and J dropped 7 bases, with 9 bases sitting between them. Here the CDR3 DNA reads TGTGCCAGCAGCTTGCAGGAAGGGACCCAGTACTTC. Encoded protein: CASSLQEGTQYF.

DNA of the CDR3: TGCGCCAGCAGTTCCGACTTCAACACCGGGGAGCTGTTTTTT. Translating it yields CASSSDFNTGELFF. The chain has TRBV4-3 and TRBJ2-2; D gene uncertain. CDR3 length: 14 amino acids. The V and J ends lost 6 bases and 2 bases respectively, with 10 bases between them. Germline V gives CDR1 LGHNA, CDR2 YSLEER.

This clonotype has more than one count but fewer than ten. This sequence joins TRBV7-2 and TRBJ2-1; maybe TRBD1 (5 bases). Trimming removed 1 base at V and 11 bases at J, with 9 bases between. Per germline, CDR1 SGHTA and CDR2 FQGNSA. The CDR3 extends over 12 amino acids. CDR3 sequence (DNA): TGTGCCAGCAGCTTAGACAGGACGCAGCAGTTCTTC. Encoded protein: CASSLDRTQQFF.

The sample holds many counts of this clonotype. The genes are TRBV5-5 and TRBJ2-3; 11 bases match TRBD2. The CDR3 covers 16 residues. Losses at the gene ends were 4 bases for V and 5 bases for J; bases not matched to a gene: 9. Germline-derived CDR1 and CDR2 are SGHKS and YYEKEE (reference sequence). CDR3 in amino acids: CASSTTSGGRGDTQYF. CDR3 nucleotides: TGTGCCAGCAGCACCACTAGCGGGGGCCGTGGAGATACGCAGTATTTT.

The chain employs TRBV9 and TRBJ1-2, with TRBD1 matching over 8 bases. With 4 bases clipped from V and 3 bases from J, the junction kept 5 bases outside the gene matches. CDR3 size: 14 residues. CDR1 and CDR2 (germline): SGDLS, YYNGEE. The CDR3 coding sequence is TGTGCCAGCAGCCTGGCAGGGGGCGACTATGGCTACACCTTC. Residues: CASSLAGGDYGYTF.

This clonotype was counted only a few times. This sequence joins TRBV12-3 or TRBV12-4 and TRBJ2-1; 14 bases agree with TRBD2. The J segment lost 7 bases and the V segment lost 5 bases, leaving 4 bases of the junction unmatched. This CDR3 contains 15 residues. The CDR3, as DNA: TGTGCCAGCAGTGCCGGGACTAGCGGGGGTAATGAGCAGTTCTTC. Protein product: CASSAGTSGGNEQFF.